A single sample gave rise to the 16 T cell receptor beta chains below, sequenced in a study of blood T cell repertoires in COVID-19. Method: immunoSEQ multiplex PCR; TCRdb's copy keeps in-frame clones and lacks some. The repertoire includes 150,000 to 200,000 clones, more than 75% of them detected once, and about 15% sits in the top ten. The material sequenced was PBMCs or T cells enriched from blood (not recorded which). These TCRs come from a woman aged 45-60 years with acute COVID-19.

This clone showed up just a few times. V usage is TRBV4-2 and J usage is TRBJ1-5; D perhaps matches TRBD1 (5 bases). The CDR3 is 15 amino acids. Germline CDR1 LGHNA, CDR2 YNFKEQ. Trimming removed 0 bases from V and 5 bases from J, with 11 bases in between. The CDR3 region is CASSQDPGGHQPQHF. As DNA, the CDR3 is TGTGCCAGCAGCCAAGATCCGGGGGGACATCAGCCCCAGCATTTT.

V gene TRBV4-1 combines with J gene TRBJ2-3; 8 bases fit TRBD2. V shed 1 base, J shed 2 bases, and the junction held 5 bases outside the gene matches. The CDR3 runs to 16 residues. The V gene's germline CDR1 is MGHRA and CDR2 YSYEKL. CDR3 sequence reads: CASSQGAGANTDTQYF. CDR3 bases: TGCGCCAGCAGCCAAGGAGCGGGGGCCAACACAGATACGCAGTATTTT.

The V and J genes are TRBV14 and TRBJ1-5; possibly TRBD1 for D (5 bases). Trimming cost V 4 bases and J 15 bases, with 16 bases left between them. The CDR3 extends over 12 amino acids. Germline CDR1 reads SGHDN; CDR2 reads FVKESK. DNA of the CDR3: TGTGCCAGCAGCCGCCTGGGGGGTCGCCCGCATTTT. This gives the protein CASSRLGGRPHF.

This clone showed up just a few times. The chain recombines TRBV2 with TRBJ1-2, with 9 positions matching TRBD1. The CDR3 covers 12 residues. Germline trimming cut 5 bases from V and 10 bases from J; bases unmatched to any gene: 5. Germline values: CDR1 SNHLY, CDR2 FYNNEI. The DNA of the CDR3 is TGTGCCAGCAGTTGGGACAGGGCGACCTACACCTTC. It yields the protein CASSWDRATYTF.

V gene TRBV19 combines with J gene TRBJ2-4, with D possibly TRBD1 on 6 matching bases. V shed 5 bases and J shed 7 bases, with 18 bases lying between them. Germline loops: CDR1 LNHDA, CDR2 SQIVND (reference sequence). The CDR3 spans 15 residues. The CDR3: CASSPQGLGVNIQYF. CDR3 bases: TGTGCCAGTAGTCCACAGGGTCTGGGGGTGAACATTCAGTACTTC.

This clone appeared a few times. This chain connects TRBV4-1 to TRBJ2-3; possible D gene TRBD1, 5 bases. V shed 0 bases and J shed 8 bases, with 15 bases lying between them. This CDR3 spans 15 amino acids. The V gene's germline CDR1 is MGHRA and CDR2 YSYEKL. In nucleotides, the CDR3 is TGCGCCAGCAGCCAAGACGATGGGGCCCCCACTACGCAGTATTTT. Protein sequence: CASSQDDGAPTTQYF.

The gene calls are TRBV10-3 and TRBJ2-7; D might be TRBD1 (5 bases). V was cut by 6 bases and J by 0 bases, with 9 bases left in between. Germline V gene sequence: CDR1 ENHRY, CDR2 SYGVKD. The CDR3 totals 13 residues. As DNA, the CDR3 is TGTGCCATCAGCGAACAGGCCTCCTACGAGCAGTACGTC. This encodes CAISEQASYEQYV.

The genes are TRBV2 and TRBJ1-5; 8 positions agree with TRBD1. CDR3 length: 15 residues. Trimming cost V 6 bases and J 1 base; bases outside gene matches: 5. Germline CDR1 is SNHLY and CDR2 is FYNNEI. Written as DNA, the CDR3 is TGTGCCAGCAGCCGGACAGGGACGAGCAATCAGCCCCAGCATTTT. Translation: CASSRTGTSNQPQHF.

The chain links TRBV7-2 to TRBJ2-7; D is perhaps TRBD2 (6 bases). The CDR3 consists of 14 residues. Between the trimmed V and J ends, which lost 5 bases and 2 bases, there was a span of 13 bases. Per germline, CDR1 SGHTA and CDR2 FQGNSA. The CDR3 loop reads CASSQAAGTYEQYV. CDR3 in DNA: TGTGCCAGCAGCCAGGCCGCGGGGACCTACGAGCAGTACGTC.

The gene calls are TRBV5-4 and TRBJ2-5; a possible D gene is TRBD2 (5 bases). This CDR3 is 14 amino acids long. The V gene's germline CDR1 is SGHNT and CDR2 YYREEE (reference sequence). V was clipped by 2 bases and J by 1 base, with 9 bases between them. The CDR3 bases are TGTGCCAGCAGCTTTCCGGGGTTCCAAGAGACCCAGTACTTC. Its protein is CASSFPGFQETQYF.

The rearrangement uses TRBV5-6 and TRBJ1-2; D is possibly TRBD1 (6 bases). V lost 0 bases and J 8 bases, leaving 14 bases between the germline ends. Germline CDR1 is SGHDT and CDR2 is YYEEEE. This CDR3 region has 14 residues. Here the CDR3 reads CASSLETGRGGYTF. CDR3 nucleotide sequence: TGTGCCAGCAGCTTGGAAACAGGGAGGGGAGGCTACACCTTC.

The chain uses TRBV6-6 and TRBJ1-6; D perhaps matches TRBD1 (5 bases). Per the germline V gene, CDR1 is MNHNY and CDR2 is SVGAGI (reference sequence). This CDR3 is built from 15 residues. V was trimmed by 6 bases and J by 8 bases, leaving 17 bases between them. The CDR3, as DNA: TGTGCCAGCAGACACTCGGGGACGGGAGATTCACCCCTCCACTTT. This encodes CASRHSGTGDSPLHF.

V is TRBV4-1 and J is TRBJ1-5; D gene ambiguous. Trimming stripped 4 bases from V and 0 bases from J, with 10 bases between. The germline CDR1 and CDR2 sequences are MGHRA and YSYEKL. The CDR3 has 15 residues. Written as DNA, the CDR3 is TGCGCCAGCAGCCCTTACAGAAATAGCAATCAGCCCCAGCATTTT. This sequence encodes CASSPYRNSNQPQHF.

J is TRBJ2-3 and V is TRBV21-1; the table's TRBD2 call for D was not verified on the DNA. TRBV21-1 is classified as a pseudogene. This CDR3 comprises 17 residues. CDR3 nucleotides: TGTGCCAGCAGCAAAGACGAGGCGAAGCAAAGCACAGATACGCAGTATTTT. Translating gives CASSKDEAKQSTDTQYF.

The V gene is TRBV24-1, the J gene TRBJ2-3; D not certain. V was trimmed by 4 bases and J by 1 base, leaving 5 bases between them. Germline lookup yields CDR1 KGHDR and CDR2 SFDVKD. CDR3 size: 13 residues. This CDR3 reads CATSDSGTDTQYF. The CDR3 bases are TGTGCCACCAGTGACTCTGGCACAGATACGCAGTATTTT.

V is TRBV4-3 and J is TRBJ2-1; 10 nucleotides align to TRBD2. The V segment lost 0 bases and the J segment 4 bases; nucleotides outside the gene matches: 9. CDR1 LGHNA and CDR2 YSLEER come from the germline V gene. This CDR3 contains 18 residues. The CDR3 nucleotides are TGCGCCAGCAGCCAAGACCGCGACACTAGCGGGGTTTACAATGAGCAGTTCTTC. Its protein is CASSQDRDTSGVYNEQFF.